Shown below are 13 T cell receptor beta chains from a single sample sequenced in a study of blood T cell repertoires in COVID-19. Measured with immunoSEQ multiplex PCR; TCRdb has only the in-frame clones, and not every one. This sample has around 150,000 clones, with approximately 90% found just once. The material sequenced was peripheral blood. These receptors came from a woman aged 55-69 years who had recovered from COVID-19.

The chain joins TRBV11-2 to TRBJ1-4, with D possibly TRBD1 on 6 matching bases. The CDR3 runs 15 residues. CDR1 and CDR2 from the germline V gene are SGHAT and FQNNGV. V was shortened by 1 base and J by 7 bases, with 13 bases between the two germline ends. DNA of the CDR3: TGTGCCAGCAGCTTAGGTGGGGGCATTGGTGAAAAACTGTTTTTT. It is translated as CASSLGGGIGEKLFF.

The chain recombines TRBV18 with TRBJ2-2; TRBD1 is a possible D gene (6 bases). In germline, CDR1 is KGHSH, CDR2 LQKENI. This CDR3 region has 14 residues. The germline V and J ends were trimmed by 5 bases and 1 base, with 8 bases remaining between them. CDR3 loop: CASSADRNTGELFF. CDR3 sequence (DNA): TGTGCCAGCTCAGCGGACAGGAACACCGGGGAGCTGTTTTTT. Supplemented by reference TRBV18 and TRBJ2-2, the full variable domain reads NAGVMQNPRHLVRRRGQEARLRCSPMKGHSHVYWYRQLPEEGLKFMVYLQKENIIDESGMPKERFSAEFPKEGPSILRIQQVVRGDSAAYFCASSADRNTGELFFGEGSRLTVL.

The rearrangement links TRBV29-1 to TRBJ2-3; tentatively, D is TRBD1 (6 bases). The germline V gene encodes CDR1 SQVTM and CDR2 ANQGSEA. The CDR3 runs 14 residues. V lost 3 bases and J lost 0, with 10 bases in between. The chain's CDR3 is CSVDTGLSTDTQYF. CDR3 nucleotides: TGCAGCGTTGATACAGGGCTTAGCACAGATACGCAGTATTTT.

The rearrangement joins TRBV5-1 to TRBJ2-2; 7 bases are a match to TRBD1. The trim removed 5 bases at V and 0 bases at J, leaving 1 base unmatched. The CDR3 loop spans 14 amino acids. Germline CDR1 is SGHRS and CDR2 is YFSETQ. The DNA for the CDR3 is TGCGCCAGCAGGGGACAGCCGAACACCGGGGAGCTGTTTTTT. Translation gives CASRGQPNTGELFF.

This chain connects TRBV19 to TRBJ2-4; a possible D gene is TRBD1 (5 bases). Germline CDR1 reads LNHDA; CDR2 reads SQIVND (reference sequence). Trimming shortened V by 7 bases and J by 8 bases, and 6 bases separated the two germline ends. CDR3 length: 10 amino acids. The DNA for the CDR3 is TGTGCCAGTACAGGGTACATTCAGTACTTC. Protein sequence: CASTGYIQYF. Full variable domain (remainder filled in from reference TRBV19 and TRBJ2-4): DGGITQSPKYLFRKEGQNVTLSCEQNLNHDAMYWYRQDPGQGLRLIYYSQIVNDFQKGDIAEGYSVSREKKESFPLTVTSAQKNPTAFYLCASTGYIQYFGAGTRLSVL.

The chain has TRBV7-6 and TRBJ2-1; 7 nucleotides line up with TRBD1. Germline assignment: CDR1 SGHVS and CDR2 FNYEAQ. The CDR3 is 15 amino acids. V lost 1 base, J lost 4 bases, and 4 bases stayed unmatched. CDR3 in DNA: TGTGCCAGCAGCTTAGAGGGACAGCTATACAATGAGCAGTTCTTC. It translates to CASSLEGQLYNEQFF.

The gene calls are TRBV5-5 and TRBJ1-3; 9 bases align to TRBD1. Trimming removed 5 bases from V and 4 bases from J; junction bases left unmatched: 10. The CDR3 has 16 residues. Germline V lookup: CDR1 SGHKS, CDR2 YYEKEE (reference sequence). CDR3 amino acids: CASSQEGQGSGNTIYF. The CDR3 DNA is TGTGCCAGCAGTCAGGAAGGACAGGGGTCAGGAAACACCATATATTTT.

This clone was seen more than once but under ten times. The chain couples TRBV2 to TRBJ1-2; D possibly corresponds to TRBD1 (5 bases). The CDR3 spans 12 residues. V dropped 6 bases and J dropped 1 base, with 6 bases sitting between them. Germline CDR1 and CDR2: SNHLY and FYNNEI. This CDR3 is CASSQGNYGYTF. The CDR3 bases are TGTGCCAGCAGCCAGGGTAACTATGGCTACACCTTC.

This clone was seen a single time. The V and J genes are TRBV2 and TRBJ1-5; maybe TRBD1 (6 bases). Looked up from germline, CDR1 is SNHLY and CDR2 is FYNNEI. Trimming took off 8 bases at V and 4 bases at J, with 15 bases between the two ends. The CDR3 runs to 14 residues. CDR3 sequence (DNA): TGTGCCAGCGTCGTTGAGAGGGGGAATCAGCCCCAGCATTTT. It yields the protein CASVVERGNQPQHF.

V and J are TRBV5-5 and TRBJ1-6; D call uncertain. CDR3 size: 16 residues. Trimming removed 0 bases from V and 6 bases from J, with 13 bases in between. Looked up from germline, CDR1 is SGHKS and CDR2 is YYEKEE (reference sequence). This CDR3 reads CASSLVAQEPNSPLHF. CDR3 DNA sequence: TGTGCCAGCAGCTTGGTGGCCCAGGAACCTAATTCACCCCTCCACTTT.

The J gene is TRBJ1-6, the V gene TRBV11-2; 9 bases are a match to TRBD1. CDR1 SGHAT and CDR2 FQNNGV come from the germline V gene. The CDR3 is made up of 17 amino acids. Trimming took 2 bases from V and 9 from J; bases not matched to a gene: 11. The DNA of the CDR3 is TGTGCCAGCAGCTTAAGTCGGCTGGGACAGGGTCGTTCACCCCTCCACTTT. Translated: CASSLSRLGQGRSPLHF.

The rearrangement links TRBV28 to TRBJ2-7; 8 bases line up with TRBD1. The CDR3 consists of 15 residues. V lost 7 bases to trimming and J lost 6 bases; unmatched junction nucleotides: 14. Germline V gene data show CDR1 as MDHEN and CDR2 as SYDVKM. CDR3 DNA sequence: TGTGCCAGCAACCCCTTCGGACAGGGTACCTCCGAGCAGTACTTC. Translation: CASNPFGQGTSEQYF.

The chain's CDR3 is CASSVVYSNYGYTF. The CDR3 region has the DNA TGTGCCAGCAGCGTAGTATACTCTAACTATGGCTACACCTTC. V gene TRBV9 combines with J gene TRBJ1-2, with unresolved D. Trimming cost V 0 bases and J 0 bases, with 6 bases left between them. The germline V gene has CDR1 SGDLS and CDR2 YYNGEE. The CDR3 extends over 14 amino acids.